Given below is one TCR beta chain in context. The sample originates from a study of T cell repertoires in ileal Crohn's disease. Across the whole study: Around 40% were active smokers at surgery; median disease duration was almost 8 years. Thiopurines (fewer than 12) or anti-TNF agents (around 19) were given postoperatively to about half. Surgery for a complication: stricturing in around 60%, penetrating in roughly 40%.

This CDR3 region has 14 residues. The germline gives CDR1 SQVTM, CDR2 ANQGSEA. Trimming removed 7 bases from V and 4 bases from J; junction bases left unmatched: 9. The method was immunoSEQ multiplex PCR; TCRdb's version includes in-frame clones alone and lacks a portion of them. The sample contains about 8,400 clones, approximately 80% of which appear only once. The receptor was isolated from an adult with Crohn's disease. Sequenced input: ileal tissue. The rearrangement uses TRBV29-1 and TRBJ1-2; 10 nucleotides line up with TRBD1. The CDR3 DNA follows: TGCAGCGCCCGGGGGGGACAGGGGACCTATGGCTACACCTTC. It yields the protein CSARGGQGTYGYTF.